The present entry profiles one T cell receptor beta chain with its context. Its antigen is currently unknown. The source of the sample is a study of T-cell memory formation after mild COVID-19. The CDR3 sequence is 14 residues long. Germline loops: CDR1 SGHRS, CDR2 YFSETQ. V lost 0 bases and J 5 bases, leaving 11 bases between the germline ends. Using constant-segment primers, 5'RACE produced TCR alpha and TCR beta cDNA libraries carrying sample barcodes and UMIs. MiXCR, applied by TCRdb to the 5' RACE reads, yields one record per CDR3 protein. The sample yields 400,000 to 500,000 distinct CDR3 sequences, over 15% seen once. Whole-study results and caveats: The pre-infection memory compartment contained some responding clones, suggesting cross-reactive memory joined. Largely, contracting CD4+ clones fell within CM and EM, and contracting CD8+ clones within EMRA. Nothing confirmed that second-wave clones peaking on day 37 were specific for SARS-CoV-2.

The sequence came from a man aged 18 to 29 who had mild COVID-19 (a few samples of this study predate the infection). Cell type and time point are not known. The specimen sequenced was PBMCs or a T cell subset sorted from them (not recorded which). The chain links TRBV5-1 to TRBJ1-1; D gene unclear. As DNA, the CDR3 is TGCGCCAGCAGCTTGGGCCCCTCGCTTACTGAAGCTTTCTTT. It is translated as CASSLGPSLTEAFF.